The 3 T cell receptor beta chains in this list originate from one sample, sequenced in a study of post-analysis software for immune sequencing data. Study-level points and caveats: There were about five TRBV segments more frequent in patients than controls, and TRBV5-6, TRBV5-1 and TRBV20-1 were among them.

Carried by the TCR beta cDNA libraries were unique molecular identifiers. TCRdb reprocessed the PCR reads with MiXCR, giving one entry per CDR3 protein. Here the sample spans hundreds of thousands of distinct CDR3 sequences, approximately 59% being singletons. These receptors' targets are unknown. The sequencing sample was made of blood. These receptor sequences come from a girl aged 2-10 years with multiple sclerosis.

The V gene is TRBV29-1, the J gene TRBJ1-5; 7 bases line up with TRBD1. The CDR3 covers 12 residues. CDR1 and CDR2 (germline): SQVTM, ANQGSEA. The CDR3 nucleotides read TGCAGTGTTCAGGGGGAGTATCAGCCCCAGCATTTT. Translation: CSVQGEYQPQHF.

The rearrangement joins TRBV12-3 or TRBV12-4 to TRBJ1-1; D gene uncertain. The CDR3 loop spans 14 amino acids. V was clipped by 3 bases and J by 7 bases, with 15 bases between them. CDR3 sequence (DNA): TGTGCCAGCAGTTTGGCGGGCGAGTGGAATGAAGCTTTCTTT. Its translation is CASSLAGEWNEAFF.

The chain has TRBV5-1 and TRBJ1-1; TRBD1 is a possible D gene (5 bases). This CDR3 spans 16 amino acids. The germline V gene has CDR1 SGHRS and CDR2 YFSETQ. V lost 0 bases, J lost 1 base, and 13 bases lay in between. In DNA form, the CDR3 reads TGCGCCAGCAGCTTGGATGGGGACTCACGGAACACTGAAGCTTTCTTT. Its protein product is CASSLDGDSRNTEAFF.